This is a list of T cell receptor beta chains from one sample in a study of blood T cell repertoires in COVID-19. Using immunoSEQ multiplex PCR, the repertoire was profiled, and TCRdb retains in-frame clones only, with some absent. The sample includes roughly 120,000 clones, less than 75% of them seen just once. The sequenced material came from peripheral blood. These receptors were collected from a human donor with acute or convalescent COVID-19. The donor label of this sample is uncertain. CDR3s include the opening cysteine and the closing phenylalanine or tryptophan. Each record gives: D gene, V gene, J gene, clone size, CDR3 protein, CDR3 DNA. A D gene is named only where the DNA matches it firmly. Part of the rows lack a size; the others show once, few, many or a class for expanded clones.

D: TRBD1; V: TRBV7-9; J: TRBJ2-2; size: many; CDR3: CASSPGQGGYWNTGELFF; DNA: TGTGCCAGCAGCCCGGGACAGGGAGGGTATTGGAACACCGGGGAGCTGTTTTTT
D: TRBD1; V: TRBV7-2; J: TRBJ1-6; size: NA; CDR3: CASSPVPGQGNSPLHF; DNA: TGTGCCAGCAGCCCTGTCCCGGGACAGGGAAATTCACCCCTCCACTTT
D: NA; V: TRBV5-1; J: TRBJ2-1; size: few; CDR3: CASSFSGWDEQFF; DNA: TGCGCCAGCAGCTTTTCCGGGTGGGATGAGCAGTTCTTC
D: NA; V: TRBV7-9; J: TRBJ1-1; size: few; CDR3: CASTLSTAEAFF; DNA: TGTGCCAGCACCCTGAGTACCGCTGAAGCTTTCTTT
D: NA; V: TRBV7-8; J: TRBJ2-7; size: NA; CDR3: CASSLAGLQGKYEQYF; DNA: TGTGCCAGCAGCTTAGCGGGTCTACAGGGCAAATACGAGCAGTACTTC
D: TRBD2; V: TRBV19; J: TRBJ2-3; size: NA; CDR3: CASSIGSGGGTDTQYF; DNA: TGTGCCAGTAGTATCGGTAGCGGGGGGGGCACAGATACGCAGTATTTT
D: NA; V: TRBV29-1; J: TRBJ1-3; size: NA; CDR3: CSVESGDSSGNTIYF; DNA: TGCAGCGTTGAATCCGGTGACAGCTCTGGAAACACCATATATTTT
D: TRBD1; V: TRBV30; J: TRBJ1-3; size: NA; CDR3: CAWSWTGASGNTIYF; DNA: TGTGCCTGGAGTTGGACAGGGGCCTCTGGAAACACCATATATTTT
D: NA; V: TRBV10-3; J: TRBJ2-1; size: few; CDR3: CAISPGGNEQFF; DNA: TGTGCCATCAGTCCAGGGGGGAATGAGCAGTTCTTC
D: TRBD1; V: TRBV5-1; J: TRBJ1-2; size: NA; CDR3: CASSLETGSGYGYTF; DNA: TGCGCCAGCAGCCTAGAGACAGGGAGCGGGTATGGCTACACCTTC
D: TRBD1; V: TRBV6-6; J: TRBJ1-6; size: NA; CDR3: CASSRDRRRPLHF; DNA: TGTGCCAGCAGTCGGGACAGGAGACGTCCCCTCCACTTT
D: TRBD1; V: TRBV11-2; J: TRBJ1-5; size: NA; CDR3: CASSPGTASNQPQHF; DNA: TGTGCCAGCAGCCCAGGGACAGCAAGCAATCAGCCCCAGCATTTT
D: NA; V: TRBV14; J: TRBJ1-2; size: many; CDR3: CASSQARSYGYTF; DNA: TGTGCCAGCAGCCAAGCAAGGAGCTATGGCTACACCTTC
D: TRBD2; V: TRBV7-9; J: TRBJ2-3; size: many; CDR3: CASGTSGGPTDTQYF; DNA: TGTGCCAGCGGAACTAGCGGGGGGCCCACGGATACGCAGTATTTT
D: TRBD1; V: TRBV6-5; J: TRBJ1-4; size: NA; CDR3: CASSPQTGGNEKLFF; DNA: TGTGCCAGCAGTCCTCAAACAGGGGGTAATGAAAAACTGTTTTTT
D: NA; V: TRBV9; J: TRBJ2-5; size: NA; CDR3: CASSVAIGQGLETQYF; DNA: TGTGCCAGCAGCGTAGCTATCGGGCAGGGATTGGAGACCCAGTACTTC
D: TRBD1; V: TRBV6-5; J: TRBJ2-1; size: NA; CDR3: CASSRDRPNYNEQFF; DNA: TGTGCCAGCAGCCGGGACAGGCCTAACTACAATGAGCAGTTCTTC
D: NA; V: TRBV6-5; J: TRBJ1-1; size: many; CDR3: CASSYEGPNTEAFF; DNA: TGTGCCAGCAGTTACGAGGGCCCGAACACTGAAGCTTTCTTT
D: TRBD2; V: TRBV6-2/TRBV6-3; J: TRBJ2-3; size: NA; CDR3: CASSHQRGSTDTQYF; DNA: TGTGCCAGCAGCCACCAGCGGGGTAGCACAGATACGCAGTATTTT
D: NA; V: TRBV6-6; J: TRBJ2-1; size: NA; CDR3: CASSSTGYEQFF; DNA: TGTGCCAGCAGTTCAACAGGGTATGAGCAGTTCTTC
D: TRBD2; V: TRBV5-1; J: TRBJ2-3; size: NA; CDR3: CASSLGTSGEDTQYF; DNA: TGCGCCAGCAGCCTGGGGACTAGCGGGGAAGATACGCAGTATTTT
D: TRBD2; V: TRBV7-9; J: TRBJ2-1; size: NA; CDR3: CASSGGGYAPNEQFF; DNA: TGTGCCAGCAGCGGGGGGGGTTATGCCCCCAATGAGCAGTTCTTC
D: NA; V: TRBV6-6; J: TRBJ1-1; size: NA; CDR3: CASSYPRRGNTEAFF; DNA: TGTGCCAGCAGTTACCCCCGGCGGGGGAACACTGAAGCTTTCTTT
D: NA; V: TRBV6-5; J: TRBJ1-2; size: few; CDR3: CASTKGAGNYGYTF; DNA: TGTGCCAGCACAAAAGGGGCAGGAAATTATGGCTACACCTTC
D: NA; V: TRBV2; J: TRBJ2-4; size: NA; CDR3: CASSVTITYF; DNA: TGTGCCAGCAGTGTGACAATAACCTACTTC
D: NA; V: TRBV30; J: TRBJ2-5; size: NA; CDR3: CAWSVQRSPRETQYF; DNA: TGTGCCTGGAGTGTACAGCGGAGCCCCCGGGAGACCCAGTACTTC
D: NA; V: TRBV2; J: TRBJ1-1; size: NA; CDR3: CASSAEGLADNTEAFF; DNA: TGTGCCAGCAGTGCGGAGGGGCTGGCGGACAACACTGAAGCTTTCTTT
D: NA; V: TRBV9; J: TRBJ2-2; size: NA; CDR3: CASSADGANTGELFF; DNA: TGTGCCAGCAGTGCAGACGGAGCGAACACCGGGGAGCTGTTTTTT
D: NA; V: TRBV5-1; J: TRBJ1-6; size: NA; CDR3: CASSRDKSSYNSPLHF; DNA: TGCGCCAGCAGCCGGGACAAGAGCTCCTATAATTCACCCCTCCACTTT
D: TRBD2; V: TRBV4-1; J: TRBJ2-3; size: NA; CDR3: CAIGLAGDTDTQYF; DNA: TGCGCCATAGGACTAGCGGGGGACACAGATACGCAGTATTTT
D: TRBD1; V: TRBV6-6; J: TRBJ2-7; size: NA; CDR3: CASSSPPRTGFYEQYF; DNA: TGTGCCAGCAGTTCTCCGCCAAGGACAGGGTTCTACGAGCAGTACTTC
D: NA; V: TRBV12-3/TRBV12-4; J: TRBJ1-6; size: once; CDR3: CACAFGGDSPLHF; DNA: TGTGCCTGTGCCTTCGGGGGTGATTCACCCCTCCACTTT
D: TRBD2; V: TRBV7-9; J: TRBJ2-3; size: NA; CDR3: CASSSTLAADTQYF; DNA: TGTGCCAGCAGCTCGACACTAGCGGCAGATACGCAGTATTTT
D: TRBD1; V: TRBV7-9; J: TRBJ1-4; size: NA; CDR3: CASRLGTGGRNEKLFF; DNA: TGTGCCAGCAGACTAGGGACAGGGGGCCGAAATGAAAAACTGTTTTTT
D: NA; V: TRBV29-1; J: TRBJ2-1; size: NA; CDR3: CSVGPPTGYNEQFF; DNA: TGCAGCGTTGGCCCCCCGACAGGATACAATGAGCAGTTCTTC
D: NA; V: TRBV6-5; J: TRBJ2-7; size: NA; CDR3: CASSLGGGAYEQYF; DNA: TGTGCCAGCAGTTTAGGAGGGGGGGCCTACGAGCAGTACTTC